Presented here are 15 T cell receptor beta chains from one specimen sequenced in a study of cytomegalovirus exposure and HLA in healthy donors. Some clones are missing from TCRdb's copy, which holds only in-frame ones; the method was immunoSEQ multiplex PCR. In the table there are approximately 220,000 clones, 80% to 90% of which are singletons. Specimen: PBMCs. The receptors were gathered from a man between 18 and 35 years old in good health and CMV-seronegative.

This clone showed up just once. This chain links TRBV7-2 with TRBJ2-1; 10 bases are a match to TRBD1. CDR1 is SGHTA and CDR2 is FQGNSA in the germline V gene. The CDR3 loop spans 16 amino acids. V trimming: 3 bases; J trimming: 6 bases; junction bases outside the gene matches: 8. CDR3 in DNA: TGTGCCAGCAGCTTTTCCGGGACAGGGGTCCCCAATGAGCAGTTCTTC. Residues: CASSFSGTGVPNEQFF.

CDR3 amino acids: CASRLAGEYEQYF. The CDR3, as DNA: TGTGCCAGCCGACTAGCGGGAGAGTACGAGCAGTACTTC. The rearrangement uses TRBV6-5 and TRBJ2-7, with TRBD2 identical over 12 bases. The trim removed 8 bases at V and 4 bases at J, leaving 3 bases unmatched. This CDR3 has 13 residues. Germline loops: CDR1 MNHEY, CDR2 SVGAGI.

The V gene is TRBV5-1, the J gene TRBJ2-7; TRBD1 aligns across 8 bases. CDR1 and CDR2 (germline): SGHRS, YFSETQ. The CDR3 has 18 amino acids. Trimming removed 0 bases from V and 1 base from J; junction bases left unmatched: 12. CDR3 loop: CASSLAGTGPWGSYEQYF. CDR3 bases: TGCGCCAGCAGCTTGGCCGGGACAGGCCCATGGGGTTCCTACGAGCAGTACTTC.

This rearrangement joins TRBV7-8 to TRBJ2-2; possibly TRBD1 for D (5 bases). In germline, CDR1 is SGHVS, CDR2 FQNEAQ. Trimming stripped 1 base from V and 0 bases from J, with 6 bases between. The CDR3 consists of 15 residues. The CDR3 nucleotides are TGTGCCAGCAGCTTAGGACAGCCGAACACCGGGGAGCTGTTTTTT. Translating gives CASSLGQPNTGELFF.

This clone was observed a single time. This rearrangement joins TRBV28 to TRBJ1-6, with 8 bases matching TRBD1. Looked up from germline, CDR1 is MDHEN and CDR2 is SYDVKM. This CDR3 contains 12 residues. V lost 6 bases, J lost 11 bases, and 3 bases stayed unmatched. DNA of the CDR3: TGTGCCAGCAGGGACAGGGTGACACCCCTCCACTTT. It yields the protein CASRDRVTPLHF.

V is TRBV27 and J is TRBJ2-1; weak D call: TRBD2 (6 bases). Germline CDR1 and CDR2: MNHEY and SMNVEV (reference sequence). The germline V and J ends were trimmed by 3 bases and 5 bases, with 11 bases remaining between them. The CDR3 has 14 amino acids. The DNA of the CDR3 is TGTGCCAGCAGTTTCCGGGAGACGCACAATGAGCAGTTCTTC. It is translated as CASSFRETHNEQFF.

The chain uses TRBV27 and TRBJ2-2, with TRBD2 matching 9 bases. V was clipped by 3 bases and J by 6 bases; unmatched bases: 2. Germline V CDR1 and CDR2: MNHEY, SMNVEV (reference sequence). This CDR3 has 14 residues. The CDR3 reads CASSFGTSPGELFF. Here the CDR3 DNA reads TGTGCCAGCAGTTTTGGGACTAGCCCCGGGGAGCTGTTTTTT.

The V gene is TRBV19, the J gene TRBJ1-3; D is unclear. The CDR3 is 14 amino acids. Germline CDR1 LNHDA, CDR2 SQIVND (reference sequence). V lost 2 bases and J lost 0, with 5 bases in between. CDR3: CASSIQISGNTIYF. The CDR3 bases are TGTGCCAGTAGTATACAGATCTCTGGAAACACCATATATTTT.

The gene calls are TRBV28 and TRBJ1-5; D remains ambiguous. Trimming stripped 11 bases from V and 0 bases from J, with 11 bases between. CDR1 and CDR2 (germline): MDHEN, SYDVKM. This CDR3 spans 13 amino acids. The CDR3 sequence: CAGGDYSNQPQHF. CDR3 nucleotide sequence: TGTGCCGGAGGAGATTATAGCAATCAGCCCCAGCATTTT.

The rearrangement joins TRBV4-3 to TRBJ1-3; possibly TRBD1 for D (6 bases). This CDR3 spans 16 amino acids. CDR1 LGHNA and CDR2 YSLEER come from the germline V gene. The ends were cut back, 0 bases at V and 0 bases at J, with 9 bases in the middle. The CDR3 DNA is TGCGCCAGCAGCCAAGACCGGACAGTCTCTGGAAACACCATATATTTT. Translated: CASSQDRTVSGNTIYF.

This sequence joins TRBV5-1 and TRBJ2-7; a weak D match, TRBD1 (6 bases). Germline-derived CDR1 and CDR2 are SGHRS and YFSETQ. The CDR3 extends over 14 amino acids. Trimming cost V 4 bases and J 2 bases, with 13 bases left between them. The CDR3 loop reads CASSLDRRTYEQYF. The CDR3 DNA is TGCGCCAGCAGCCTCGACAGGCGCACCTACGAGCAGTACTTC.

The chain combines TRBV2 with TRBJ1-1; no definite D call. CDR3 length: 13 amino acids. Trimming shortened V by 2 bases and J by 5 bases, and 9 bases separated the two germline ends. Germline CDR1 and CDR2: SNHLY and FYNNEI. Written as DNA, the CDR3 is TGTGCCAGCAGTGAATTGGAGGAGACTGAAGCTTTCTTT. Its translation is CASSELEETEAFF.

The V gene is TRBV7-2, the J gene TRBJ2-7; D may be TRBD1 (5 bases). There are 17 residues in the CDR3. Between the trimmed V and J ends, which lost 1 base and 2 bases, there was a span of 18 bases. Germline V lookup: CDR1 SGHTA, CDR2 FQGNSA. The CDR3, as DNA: TGTGCCAGCAGCTTAGGAGGCTCAGGGTTGGGGACCTACGAGCAGTACTTC. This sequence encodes CASSLGGSGLGTYEQYF.

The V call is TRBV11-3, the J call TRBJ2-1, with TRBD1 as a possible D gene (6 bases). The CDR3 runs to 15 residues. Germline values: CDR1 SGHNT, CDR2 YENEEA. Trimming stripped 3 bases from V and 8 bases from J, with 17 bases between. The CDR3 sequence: CASSFHPGVPDEQFF. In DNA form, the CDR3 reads TGTGCCAGCAGCTTTCATCCAGGGGTTCCAGATGAGCAGTTCTTC.

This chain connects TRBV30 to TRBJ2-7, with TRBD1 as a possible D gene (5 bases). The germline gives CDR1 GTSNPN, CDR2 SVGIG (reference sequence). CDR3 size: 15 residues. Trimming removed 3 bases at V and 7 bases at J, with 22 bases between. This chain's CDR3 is CAWRDTRTMAKEQYF. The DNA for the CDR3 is TGTGCCTGGAGGGACACACGGACGATGGCTAAAGAGCAGTACTTC.